This record covers a single TCR beta chain. The data originate from a study of T-cell reconstitution after alpha-beta-depleted transplantation in children. Germline V gene lookup returns CDR1 SGHTA and CDR2 FQGNSA. After removal of 6 bases from V and 3 bases from J, the junction contained 11 bases not matched to a gene. The CDR3 totals 16 residues. As it was prepared, the TCRbeta library received unique molecular identifiers. TCRdb redid the calling of the PCR reads with MiXCR, one entry per CDR3 protein. Of hundreds of thousands of distinct CDR3 sequences in the sample, around 12% were seen once. The rearrangement links TRBV7-2 to TRBJ2-3; 8 bases are shared with TRBD2. Source: PBMCs from the stem cell graft donor, taken from the stem cell graft. This receptor was taken from a human donor who donated a stem cell graft to a child with combined immunodeficiency. CDR3 loop: CASSFTGGAGTDTQYF. The CDR3 DNA follows: TGTGCCAGCAGTTTCACCGGGGGGGCCGGTACAGATACGCAGTATTTT.